This T cell receptor beta chain is drawn from a study of cytomegalovirus exposure and HLA in healthy donors. The study, taken as a whole, reports: Presence/absence analyses treated sequencing depth as roughly uniform across donors.

The PCR had 60 Vbeta and 13 Jbeta primers. Measured with immunoSEQ multiplex PCR; TCRdb has only the in-frame clones, and not every one. The table has 100,000 or so clones, roughly three quarters seen once. Turning to this clone: The antigen remains unidentified.

The V end was cut by 4 bases, the J end by 9 bases, with 11 bases between. Germline V gene data show CDR1 as SGDLS and CDR2 as YYNGEE. The CDR3 extends over 13 amino acids. The TCR was taken from a male donor in good health and CMV-seronegative. The sequencing sample was made of PBMCs. The chain joins TRBV9 to TRBJ1-6; TRBD1 might be the D (5 bases). The CDR3 bases are TGTGCCAGCAGCTCCAGGGTGGCTTCACCCCTCCACTTT. Its protein product is CASSSRVASPLHF.